Given below is one TCR beta chain in context. Its antigen is not known. Second doses at about 4 or about 12 weeks were pooled. The data derive from a study of T cell responses to AZD1222 COVID-19 vaccine. The V and J ends lost 4 bases and 10 bases, in that order; junction bases with no gene match: 16. There are 16 residues in the CDR3. Germline CDR1 reads SNHLY; CDR2 reads FYNNEI. Using immunoSEQ multiplex PCR, the repertoire was profiled, and TCRdb retains in-frame clones only, with some absent. Here the sample spans approximately 200,000 clones, roughly 92% being singletons. Study-wide results and limits: Females made up more of the donors, who were largely white British, and clonal diversity may have come out too low. Spike-specific TCR breadth and depth both grew after two AZD1222 doses. Repertoires were collected only later (after the peak T cell response had occurred).

V and J are TRBV2 and TRBJ1-2; the match to TRBD1 covers 9 bases. The sample consisted of peripheral blood, taken 28 days after the second AZD1222 dose. This TCR derives from an adult who received the AZD1222 COVID-19 vaccine. The CDR3: CASSGRGSGTGTLYTF. CDR3 DNA sequence: TGTGCCAGCAGTGGAAGGGGGTCCGGGACAGGGACCCTCTACACCTTC.